A selection of T cell receptor beta chains follows, all from one sample in a study of OX40 agonist ivuxolimab in advanced cancers. The repertoire was sequenced with immunoSEQ multiplex PCR; TCRdb's copy has only in-frame clones and lacks some. The sample lists some 40,000 clones, roughly nine tenths occurring once. Specimen: CD4+ or CD8+ T cells sorted from blood, collected in a trial of the OX40 agonist ivuxolimab. These receptor sequences come from an adult with an advanced solid tumor such as melanoma, head and neck, liver or kidney cancer. The CDR3 runs from the conserved cysteine through the conserved F or W. Each record gives: CDR3 DNA, CDR3 protein, clone size, J gene, CDR3 length, V gene, D gene. A D gene is named only where the DNA matches it firmly. Clone size is shown for a subset of rows, as once, few, many or a class of expanded clone.

cdr3_nt: TGTGCCAGCAGCGTAGCTACGGGGATGGAGGTCACCGGGGAGCTGTTTTTT; cdr3_aa: CASSVATGMEVTGELFF; clone_size: NA; j_call: TRBJ2-2; cdr3_length: 17; v_call: TRBV9; d_call: NA
cdr3_nt: TGTGCCAGCAGTTACCCCCGGGACAGGGGAAATCAGCCCCAGCATTTT; cdr3_aa: CASSYPRDRGNQPQHF; clone_size: NA; j_call: TRBJ1-5; cdr3_length: 16; v_call: TRBV6-5; d_call: TRBD1
cdr3_nt: TGTGCCAGCAGCTTTCAACCCAGTGTTATGAATGAGCAGTTCTTC; cdr3_aa: CASSFQPSVMNEQFF; clone_size: NA; j_call: TRBJ2-1; cdr3_length: 15; v_call: TRBV7-2; d_call: NA
cdr3_nt: TGTGCCAGCACCGCAGGGACAGGGGGTTTGTACGAGCAGTACTTC; cdr3_aa: CASTAGTGGLYEQYF; clone_size: NA; j_call: TRBJ2-7; cdr3_length: 15; v_call: TRBV27; d_call: TRBD1
cdr3_nt: TGCGCCAGCAGCCAAGGACCGGGGGTGAACACTGAAGCTTTCTTT; cdr3_aa: CASSQGPGVNTEAFF; clone_size: NA; j_call: TRBJ1-1; cdr3_length: 15; v_call: TRBV4-1; d_call: NA
cdr3_nt: TGTGCCAGCGGAGGGGGCCAAGAGACCCAGTACTTC; cdr3_aa: CASGGGQETQYF; clone_size: NA; j_call: TRBJ2-5; cdr3_length: 12; v_call: TRBV5-4; d_call: NA
cdr3_nt: TGCGCCAGCAGCGAACTAGCGGGCCCCGACCTTTCGAATACGCAGTATTTT; cdr3_aa: CASSELAGPDLSNTQYF; clone_size: once; j_call: TRBJ2-3; cdr3_length: 17; v_call: TRBV5-1; d_call: TRBD2
cdr3_nt: TGTGCCAGCAGCGTCCGGGACAGGGGGCCTACTGGGGCCAACGTCCTGACTTTC; cdr3_aa: CASSVRDRGPTGANVLTF; clone_size: NA; j_call: TRBJ2-6; cdr3_length: 18; v_call: TRBV9; d_call: TRBD1
cdr3_nt: TGTGCCAGCAGCTGGGGACAGGGGGCTAATGAAAAACTGTTTTTT; cdr3_aa: CASSWGQGANEKLFF; clone_size: once; j_call: TRBJ1-4; cdr3_length: 15; v_call: TRBV7-9; d_call: TRBD1
cdr3_nt: TGCAGCGTTCTCTCGAACTATGGCTACACCTTC; cdr3_aa: CSVLSNYGYTF; clone_size: NA; j_call: TRBJ1-2; cdr3_length: 11; v_call: TRBV29-1; d_call: NA